The source of this TCR beta chain is a study of cytomegalovirus exposure and HLA in healthy donors (dated by TCRdb to about 2017). Regarding the research as a whole: In an earlier analysis of 587 of the donors, approximately 300 Gb of sequence data and 90 million to 130 million unique TCR beta sequences from about 179 million T cells were reported. An early release that covered about 600 HLA-typed donors contained around 300 gigabases of sequencing data and approximately 85 million unique TCR sequences. Of the roughly 400 genotyped donors, approximately 83% fell in the genetic ancestry cluster associated with self-reported Caucasian donors. The study was designed to test whether signatures of past pathogen exposure could be identified by cataloging public T cell receptors. The study profiled the T cell repertoires of around 700 subjects by immunosequencing and related them to cytomegalovirus serostatus. Along with the approximately 700-subject first cohort, a separate validation cohort of more than 90 different subjects was used. The study combined high-throughput TCR immunosequencing, statistical association of individual TCRs with disease status, and machine learning to predict cytomegalovirus infection status. A later analysis re-examined previously published TCR beta repertoires from 500 to 700 donors and added high-resolution HLA genotyping to investigate patterns of TCR occurrence. The later analysis used no new phenotypic data to find candidate immune exposures, relying instead on TCR beta sequences and their occurrence across donors. An earlier analysis of nearly 600 of the donors applied high-throughput TCR beta sequencing to assess whether each TCR beta V gene segment acted as functional or pseudogenic. Donor age, sex, ethnicity and CMV serostatus were compiled together with the repertoire data. Genome-wide SNP genotypes for about three fifths of the roughly 670 donors were used in a later genetic analysis, which treated that subset as a discovery cohort. Every repertoire in the discovery cohort had been generated on one and the same sequencing platform. HLA typing included class I and class II loci at four-digit resolution. Typing coverage varied by locus: 629-630 donors for A, B, C, DRB1 and DQB1; approximately 560 for DQA1; more than 600 for DPA1; around 450 for DPB1. A handful of DR-DQ haplotypes were handled as single units for association and clustering because linkage in the cohort was strong. On average, around 230,000 unique TCR beta nucleotide sequences were sequenced per donor among 398 genotyped donors of the cohort, with roughly 19% of those sequences being non-productive. Study-wide conclusions, independent of this receptor: Three of the identified cytomegalovirus-associated TCR beta chains were confirmed in vitro to be specific for cytomegalovirus antigens. Over 15 rarely observed V segments, including chromosome 9 orphons, were excluded from the earlier analysis of some 590 of the donors because counts were too low. Because the 87-base-pair reads could not distinguish some IMGT-functional V segments, including TRBV6-2 and TRBV6-3, those segments were excluded. A later analysis found that HLA-associated TCR beta chains were more clonally expanded and had lower generation probabilities than equally common non-associated chains. A later analysis reported that several top co-occurrence clusters appeared linked to parvovirus B19, influenza, CMV and Epstein-Barr virus. Cytomegalovirus status was reported to be diagnosed by the classifier with high specificity and sensitivity in both the original and validation cohorts. For the cohort, immune exposure information was limited to CMV serostatus. Because some donors lacked HLA typing at each locus, the association tests relied only on the typed subset. Only TCR beta chains were sequenced in this cohort, and the absence of alpha or paired-chain data limited detectable features. In the study, some 160 TCR beta chains were listed as associated with cytomegalovirus. It was suggested by the authors that the approach could potentially be generalized to other disease states and immunological phenotypes. Linkage disequilibrium might explain the correlated functional status among segregating V segments, but an unknown experimental factor could not be ruled out. A further reported finding was that TCR beta sequences accurately predicted the HLA-A and HLA-B alleles for most subjects in the first cohort. In an earlier analysis of around 500 of the donors, most TCR beta V segments appeared in productive rearrangements about 90% or about 30% of the time, broadly matching IMGT annotations. In a later analysis, most CMV-associated TCR beta chains were found to appear HLA-restricted, with HLA associations seemingly driven largely by CMV exposure. Most TCR sequences were seen in very few donors, while some public TCRs were found in many individuals. The sequencing pipeline was judged likely to have produced a cluster of highly shared sequence variants as a technical artifact. When HLA alleles, especially DR and DQ, strongly co-occurred, TCR associations were difficult to assign to individual alleles. A later analysis found that TCR association rates varied across HLA loci, with DRB1 alleles showing the most associated TCRs and HLA-C alleles the fewest. A later analysis associated around 16,000 TCR beta sequences with specific HLA alleles at a false discovery rate of 0.05. Compared with the approximately 600-donor mean, donors in an Asian-associated ancestry cluster had fewer N-insertions in productive TCRs, according to a later genetic analysis. A later genetic analysis associated a missense DCLRE1C variant with V-gene and J-gene trimming of TCR beta chains, and an independent cohort replicated the association. Roughly uniform sequencing depth across donors was assumed in presence/absence analyses, although this assumption may not hold.

Based on the germline V gene, the CDR1 and CDR2 sequences are SGHRS and YFSETQ. Clipping removes 0 bases from V and 2 bases from J, with 13 as the unmatched junction base count. Spanning cysteine to phenylalanine, the CDR3 consists of 20 amino acids. Just CDR3 DNA is preserved here, 60 bases in frame from base 1. The protocol used for the library was the immunoSEQ multiplex PCR assay. The multiplex PCR relied on a mix of 60 forward primers for TCR Vbeta segments and 13 reverse primers for TCR Jbeta segments. The CDR3 region of rearranged TCR beta genes was amplified from genomic DNA with a multiplex PCR assay. The Illumina HiSeq System was used to sequence the amplified TCR beta libraries as 87-base-pair reads. As for the original processing: A later analysis counted 75 million to 100 million unique TCR beta chains across the 650 to 700 repertoires, and around 12 million of these chains were shared by at least two donors. Raw reads were error-corrected and collapsed into unique sequences with a nearest-neighbor algorithm that merged closely related sequences to remove PCR and sequencing errors. Alignment of CDR3 sequences to IMGT reference sequences was used to assign V, D and J gene segments. For a sequence to be retained, at least a six-nucleotide match to both a V gene segment and a J gene segment was required. A rearrangement counted as productive if the CDR3 had no stop codons and remained in frame with V and J, and every other rearrangement counted as non-productive. Following IMGT convention, CDR3 was defined as the stretch from the second conserved V-encoded cysteine up to the conserved J-encoded phenylalanine. Sequences without an unambiguous match to a single V gene segment were excluded from the earlier analysis of 500 to 700 of the donors. An earlier analysis of approximately 590 of the donors called V segments functional above 56.7% productive rearrangements and segregating when the between-donor standard deviation exceeded 5%. A statistical classification framework was built for diagnosing cytomegalovirus status from the catalog of TCR beta chain sequences. In a later analysis, V and J genes were assigned by comparing TCR nucleotide sequences against IMGT/GENE-DB human TR gene sequences. The TCRdist pipeline was used in a later analysis to assign CDR3 sequences and most-parsimonious VDJ recombination scenarios. A later analysis defined each TCR beta chain by its CDR3 amino acid sequence plus V-gene family, and excluded reads lacking a unique V-gene family. As a way to deal with suspected cross-contamination and a sequencing artifact, a later analysis dropped roughly 600 nucleotide sequences that were highly shared and had low generation probability. In a later analysis, a clonal expansion index for each public chain was calculated from normalized within-repertoire ranks of inferred template counts. A later analysis computed generation probabilities with a VDJ recombination model fitted to out-of-frame rearrangements, and checked the results against IGoR. In a later analysis, hypergeometric tests were used to score TCR-TCR, TCR-HLA and TCR-CMV co-occurrence, with a repertoire-size bias correction applied to TCR pairs. A later analysis estimated false discovery rates by permuting HLA or CMV assignments 20 times. In a later analysis, co-occurring TCRs were grouped with DBSCAN, and TCRdist sequence similarity was added when clustering was performed within HLA-allele-positive subsets. Repertoires with fewer than 30,000 or more than 120,000 public chains, plus five repertoires with anomalous nucleotide sharing, were excluded from co-occurrence clustering. TCRdb retrieved this table from immuneACCESS and kept in-frame rearrangements only. Not all clones are present; in checked studies, unresolved V genes account for under half, and no reason is known for the remainder. The DNA was the basis for D and trimming; V, J and clone size are from that table. Counted in this sample were tens of thousands of clones; 76% of them appeared once. The ten largest clones represent less than 6% of the sample.

The cohort was made up of approximately 670 healthy bone marrow donors. All cohort members were sampled while nominally healthy, although unrecorded immune exposures were likely present. The donor tested CMV seropositive and was one of the 289 seropositive cohort members. A peripheral blood sample was provided by each donor, and peripheral blood mononuclear cells were used for TCR beta sequencing. Genomic DNA was extracted from the blood cell samples with the Qiagen DNeasy Blood Extraction Kit. This clone appeared a single time. There is no known antigen for this receptor. No quality values exist for individual bases; no much larger clone is one base distant.

The V gene is TRBV5-1 and the J gene is TRBJ2-6, with 8 middle bases fitting TRBD1. The sequence derives from a man aged 25-45 years in good health and CMV-seropositive. Source material: PBMCs. The DNA is TGCGCCAGCAGCTTGGGGGTAGTAAACAGGGGGGTCGCTGGGGCCAACGTCCTGACTTTC. This gives the protein CASSLGVVNRGVAGANVLTF.